The text below deals with one T cell receptor beta chain. No cognate antigen has been identified for it. Per-base quality was not reported, and no clone a single base away is much larger than it. The library was generated by the immunoSEQ multiplex PCR assay. For the multiplex PCR, a mixture combining 60 forward primers for TCR Vbeta segments and 13 reverse primers for TCR Jbeta segments was used. The CDR3 region of rearranged TCR beta genes was amplified from genomic DNA with a multiplex PCR assay. On the Illumina HiSeq System, the amplified TCR beta libraries were sequenced as 87-base-pair reads. Per the original workflow: A later analysis tallied 75 million to 85 million unique TCR beta chains across the 666 repertoires, and around 9.9 million of those chains were shared by two or more donors. Raw reads were error-corrected and collapsed into unique sequences by a nearest-neighbor algorithm in which closely related sequences were merged to remove PCR and sequencing errors. CDR3 sequences were aligned to IMGT reference sequences to assign V, D and J gene segments. Each retained sequence needed at least a six-nucleotide match to both a V gene segment and a J gene segment. A rearrangement counted as productive if the CDR3 had no stop codons and remained in frame with V and J, and every other rearrangement counted as non-productive. CDR3 was defined by IMGT convention, running from the second conserved V-encoded cysteine to the conserved J-encoded phenylalanine. The earlier analysis of about 570 of the donors excluded any sequence lacking an unambiguous match to a single V gene segment. In an earlier analysis of several hundred of the donors, V segments were called functional above 56.7% productive rearrangements and were called segregating when the between-donor standard deviation exceeded 5%. A statistical classification framework was built to diagnose cytomegalovirus status from the catalog of TCR beta chain sequences. A later analysis assigned V and J genes by comparing TCR nucleotide sequences with IMGT/GENE-DB human TR gene sequences. A later analysis assigned CDR3 sequences and most-parsimonious VDJ recombination scenarios with the TCRdist pipeline. In a later analysis, each TCR beta chain was defined by its CDR3 amino acid sequence together with its V-gene family, and reads lacking a unique V-gene family were excluded. A later analysis removed 592 highly shared, low-generation-probability nucleotide sequences to deal with suspected cross-contamination and a sequencing artifact. For each public chain, a later analysis derived a clonal expansion index from normalized ranks of inferred template counts within each repertoire. Generation probabilities in a later analysis came from a VDJ recombination model fitted to out-of-frame rearrangements, and those results were checked against IGoR. Hypergeometric tests were used in a later analysis to score TCR-TCR, TCR-HLA and TCR-CMV co-occurrence, with a repertoire-size bias correction applied to the TCR pairs. In a later analysis, false discovery rates were estimated by permuting HLA or CMV assignments 20 times. A later analysis grouped co-occurring TCRs with DBSCAN, adding TCRdist sequence similarity when clustering within HLA-allele-positive subsets. Repertoires with fewer than 30,000 or more than 120,000 public chains, plus five repertoires with anomalous nucleotide sharing, were excluded from co-occurrence clustering. TCRdb took this table from immuneACCESS and kept in-frame rearrangements with V and J called. Such tables lack part of the clones; where checked against another copy, unresolved V genes explain under half of the gap, and the rest is unexplained. V, J and clone size were drawn from that table, and D and trimming were deduced from the DNA. The sample table holds about 130,000 clones, of which over 70% were seen once. 2.6% of the sample goes to the ten largest clones.

For CDR1 and CDR2, the germline V gene lists SGHAT and FQNNGV. The V and J ends are trimmed by 5 bases and 3 bases, leaving 15 bases between them. Counted from cysteine to phenylalanine, this CDR3 has 15 amino acids. Of the read, only the CDR3 DNA is kept; its 45 bases are in frame from base 1. The cohort consisted of 650 to 700 healthy bone marrow donors. At the time of sampling, every cohort member was nominally healthy, though immune exposures that went unrecorded were likely present. The donor tested CMV seropositive and was one of the 289 seropositive cohort members. A peripheral blood sample was provided by each donor, and peripheral blood mononuclear cells were used for TCR beta sequencing. The Qiagen DNeasy Blood Extraction Kit was used to extract genomic DNA from the blood cell samples. This sample is part of a study of cytomegalovirus exposure and HLA in healthy donors (dated by TCRdb to about 2017). As for the study more broadly: An earlier analysis of roughly 610 of the donors reported 276 Gb of sequence data and 117 million unique TCR beta sequences obtained from about 200 million T cells. Both class I and class II loci were covered by HLA typing, at four-digit resolution. Typing coverage varied by locus: roughly 620-640 donors for A, B, C, DRB1 and DQB1; approximately 500 for DQA1; 606 for DPA1; roughly 450 for DPB1. Alongside the repertoire data, information on donor age, sex, ethnicity and CMV serostatus was compiled. All discovery cohort repertoires had been generated using a single sequencing platform. To study patterns of TCR occurrence, a later analysis re-analyzed previously published TCR beta repertoires from 700 or so donors and added high-resolution HLA genotyping. In a later genetic analysis, genome-wide SNP genotypes for about three fifths of the roughly 670 donors were used, and that subset was treated as a discovery cohort. Along with the roughly 700-subject first cohort, a separate validation cohort of around 120 different subjects was used. To predict cytomegalovirus infection status, the study combined high-throughput TCR immunosequencing, statistical association of individual TCRs with disease status, and machine learning. Rather than using new phenotypic data, the later analysis identified candidate immune exposures from TCR beta sequences and from how often those sequences occurred across donors. Roughly 5 DR-DQ haplotypes were treated as single units for association and clustering because of strong linkage in the cohort. Using immunosequencing, the study profiled T cell repertoires from about 610 subjects and related those repertoires to cytomegalovirus serostatus. Among the roughly 390 genotyped donors, roughly 80% belonged to the genetic ancestry cluster associated with self-reported Caucasian donors. An early release covering roughly 640 HLA-typed donors comprised about 310 gigabases of sequencing data and 85 million or so unique TCR sequences. In an earlier analysis of roughly 600 of the donors, high-throughput TCR beta sequencing was used to judge whether each TCR beta V gene segment behaved as functional or pseudogenic. Among 398 genotyped donors of the cohort, an average of approximately 240,000 unique TCR beta nucleotide sequences were sequenced per donor, roughly 20% of them non-productive. The study aimed to test whether signatures of past pathogen exposure could be identified by cataloging public T cell receptors.

What the authors observed across the whole study: A further reported finding was that TCR beta sequences accurately predicted the HLA-A and HLA-B alleles for most subjects in the first cohort. In a later analysis, 16,951 TCR beta sequences were associated with specific HLA alleles at a false discovery rate of 0.05. In a later analysis, TCR association rates were found to vary across HLA loci, with the most associated TCRs seen for DRB1 alleles and the fewest for HLA-C alleles. The classifier was reported to diagnose cytomegalovirus status with high specificity and sensitivity in both the original cohort and the validation cohort. In an earlier analysis of some 550 of the donors, most TCR beta V segments were observed in productive rearrangements about 90% or about 30% of the time, broadly matching IMGT annotations. Most CMV-associated TCR beta chains appeared to be HLA-restricted in a later analysis, and the HLA associations seemed to be driven largely by CMV exposure. When HLA alleles, especially DR and DQ, strongly co-occurred, TCR associations were difficult to assign to individual alleles. The study listed 170 or so TCR beta chains as associated with cytomegalovirus. A cluster of highly shared sequence variants was judged likely to represent a technical artifact of the sequencing pipeline. According to a later genetic analysis, donors in an Asian-associated ancestry cluster had fewer N-insertions in productive TCRs than the approximately 650-donor mean. In a later analysis, HLA-associated TCR beta chains showed more clonal expansion and lower generation probabilities than non-associated chains that were equally common. Some 15 rarely observed V segments, including chromosome 9 orphons, were excluded from the earlier analysis of about 610 of the donors because counts were too low. The cohort was sequenced for TCR beta chains only, and without alpha or paired-chain data the features that could be detected were limited. The 87-base-pair reads could not distinguish some IMGT-functional V segments, including TRBV6-2 and TRBV6-3, so those segments were excluded. Linkage disequilibrium might explain the correlated functional status among segregating V segments, but an unknown experimental factor could not be excluded. In a later analysis, several top co-occurrence clusters were reported to appear linked to parvovirus B19, influenza, CMV and Epstein-Barr virus. An association between a missense DCLRE1C variant and V-gene and J-gene trimming of TCR beta chains was found in a later genetic analysis and replicated in an independent cohort. In vitro tests confirmed that a few of the cytomegalovirus-associated TCR beta chains recognize cytomegalovirus antigens. Presence/absence analyses assumed roughly uniform sequencing depth across donors, an assumption that may not hold. The authors suggested that the approach could potentially be generalized to other disease states and immunological phenotypes. Immune exposure information for the cohort was limited to CMV serostatus. HLA typing was unavailable for some donors at each locus, so association tests used only the typed subset. Across donors, most TCR sequences were observed very rarely, whereas some public TCRs were present in many individuals.

Here the chain combines TRBV11-2 and TRBJ2-3; TRBD2 is perhaps the D gene, given 6 matching bases. The sequence was collected from a woman aged 55-69 years in good health and CMV-seropositive. The source material was PBMCs. The DNA is as follows: TGTGCCAGCAGCCAGACGGGACTTCTTACAGATACGCAGTATTTT. Translated, this gives CASSQTGLLTDTQYF.